Described below is a single T cell receptor (beta chain) sequence and its context. The data belong to a study of shared clonotypes between healthy human individuals. CDR3 size: 16 residues. Germline-derived CDR1 and CDR2 are MDHEN and SYDVKM. V trimming: 7 bases; J trimming: 0 bases; junction bases outside the gene matches: 11. The assay was immunoSEQ multiplex PCR, and TCRdb's table has in-frame clones only and misses some. Of millions of clones listed, about 95% were seen once; the top ten hold 0.13%. This rearrangement joins TRBV28 to TRBJ2-7; 8 bases agree with TRBD1. The source is a man younger than 30 in good health. The source material was naive CD4+ T cells sorted from blood. Documented subset: CD45RA+ positively selected. In nucleotides, the CDR3 is TGTGCCAGCACCCGCCCAGGGACAGGTCCCTCCTACGAGCAGTACTTC. Translating gives CASTRPGTGPSYEQYF. Combining the CDR3 with reference TRBV28 and TRBJ2-7 gives the whole variable domain DVKVTQSSRYLVKRTGEKVFLECVQDMDHENMFWYRQDPGLGLRLIYFSYDVKMKEKGDIPEGYSVSREKKERFSLILESASTNQTSMYLCASTRPGTGPSYEQYFGPGTRLTVT.